Sequencing of this T cell receptor beta chain was carried out in a study of shared clonotypes between healthy human individuals. Method: immunoSEQ multiplex PCR; TCRdb's copy keeps in-frame clones and lacks some. The data contain 2 million to 3 million clones, 93% of them singletons. The CDR3 is made up of 18 amino acids. Germline V CDR1 and CDR2: MDHEN, SYDVKM. Trimming took off 3 bases at V and 4 bases at J, with 24 bases between the two ends. The TCR was taken from a man aged 18 to 30 in good health. Some clones in this sample may be carry-over from other donors' samples. Sequencing was done on a sample of naive CD4+ T cells from PBMCs. Subset in this sample: CD45RA+ positively selected. This chain joins TRBV28 and TRBJ2-5; D may be TRBD2 (7 bases). CDR3 region: CASSLPGGGGSTRETQYF. CDR3 bases: TGTGCCAGCAGTTTGCCGGGAGGAGGGGGAAGTACGAGAGAGACCCAGTACTTC.